This T cell receptor beta chain appears in the sequencing data of a study of blood T cell repertoires in COVID-19. Data came from immunoSEQ multiplex PCR; TCRdb stores just in-frame clones and leaves some out. The sample consists of under 250,000 clones, over 60% of them appearing once. The CDR3 totals 13 residues. The germline V and J ends were trimmed by 1 base and 2 bases, with 7 bases remaining between them. Germline loops: CDR1 SGHDT, CDR2 YYEEEE. The chain links TRBV5-6 to TRBJ2-7; possible D gene TRBD1, 5 bases. This TCR derives from a woman between 65 and 79 years old with acute or convalescent COVID-19. Sequenced: peripheral blood. Written as DNA, the CDR3 is TGTGCCAGCAGCTTGTGGGGCCCCTACGAGCAGTACTTC. Encoded protein: CASSLWGPYEQYF.